These 25 T cell receptor beta chains were sequenced from one sample in a study of blood T cell repertoires in COVID-19. The method was immunoSEQ multiplex PCR; TCRdb's version includes in-frame clones alone and lacks a portion of them. The sample lists about 150,000 clones; more than 75% were seen once. Sequenced material: peripheral blood. These receptors were obtained from a man aged 18 to 30 with COVID-19, enrolled during active disease.

This clone was picked up one time. One end of the junction is discordant with germline, which a read error may explain. The V and J genes are TRBV5-5 and TRBJ1-4; TRBD1 matches 7 bases. CDR1 and CDR2 (germline): SGHKS, YYEKEE (reference sequence). This CDR3 comprises 15 residues. CDR3 in DNA: TGTGCCAGCAGCTTGGGCGGGACAGAGGGGGAAAAACTGCTTTTT. It yields the protein CASSLGGTEGEKLLF.

The chain carries TRBV10-2 and TRBJ2-5; 8 nucleotides agree with TRBD2. The CDR3 extends over 16 amino acids. CDR1 is WSHSY and CDR2 is SAAADI in the germline V gene. The V gene end was trimmed by 0 bases and the J gene end by 1 base; junction bases not matched to a gene: 4. DNA of the CDR3: TGCGCCAGCAGTGAGTCGACCGGGAGGGGCCAAGAGACCCAGTACTTC. Its translation: CASSESTGRGQETQYF.

This clone is a singleton in its sample. The chain has TRBV7-2 and TRBJ1-2; D is perhaps TRBD1 (5 bases). CDR3 length: 15 amino acids. CDR1 is SGHTA and CDR2 is FQGNSA in the germline V gene. Trimming took off 4 bases at V and 2 bases at J, with 14 bases between the two ends. This chain's CDR3 is CASSSERQINYGYTF. The CDR3 region has the DNA TGTGCCAGCAGCTCAGAGCGACAGATAAACTATGGCTACACCTTC.

The gene calls are TRBV9 and TRBJ2-2; possible D gene TRBD1, 6 bases. Per the germline V gene, CDR1 is SGDLS and CDR2 is YYNGEE. The V and J ends lost 2 bases and 8 bases respectively, with 10 bases between them. This CDR3 region has 13 residues. DNA of the CDR3: TGTGCCAGCAGCGTGGACAGATTTGGGGAGCTGTTTTTT. Its translation: CASSVDRFGELFF.

The chain carries TRBV10-3 and TRBJ2-1; 8 nucleotides agree with TRBD2. Germline lookup yields CDR1 ENHRY and CDR2 SYGVKD. V shed 4 bases and J 7 bases; nucleotides not matched to a gene: 6. The CDR3 runs to 14 residues. The CDR3 nucleotides are TGTGCCATCAGTGTGGCGGGAGGCGGTAATGAGCAGTTCTTC. The encoded protein is CAISVAGGGNEQFF.

This clone was observed a single time. The V gene is TRBV27, the J gene TRBJ1-2; D ambiguous. The CDR3 contains 16 residues. V lost 1 base and J 4 bases, leaving 16 bases between the germline ends. Looked up from germline, CDR1 is MNHEY and CDR2 is SMNVEV (reference sequence). The CDR3 protein is CASSLFENGQGYGYTF. CDR3 nucleotide sequence: TGTGCCAGCAGTTTATTCGAGAATGGGCAAGGCTATGGCTACACCTTC.

The chain is built from TRBV27 and TRBJ2-7, with D perhaps matching TRBD2 (6 bases). V dropped 3 bases and J dropped 9 bases, with 27 bases sitting between them. This CDR3 has 17 residues. The germline V gene has CDR1 MNHEY and CDR2 SMNVEV (reference sequence). The DNA for the CDR3 is TGTGCCAGCAGTTTTGGCCGCTCCAAGGCGGTCGGGAGTAGGCAGTACTTC. Amino acids: CASSFGRSKAVGSRQYF.

In its sample, this clone was seen a few times. The gene calls are TRBV2 and TRBJ1-1, with D possibly being TRBD1 (5 bases). The length of the CDR3 is 14 residues. V lost 0 bases and J lost 2, with 7 bases in between. CDR1 and CDR2 (germline): SNHLY, FYNNEI. Written as DNA, the CDR3 is TGTGCCAGCAGTGAAGCTGACAGCAACACTGAAGCTTTCTTT. As protein: CASSEADSNTEAFF.

The chain joins TRBV5-4 to TRBJ2-7; maybe TRBD1 (6 bases). Trimming left V 6 bases short and J 5 bases short, with 21 bases between. This CDR3 is 15 amino acids long. Germline V gives CDR1 SGHNT, CDR2 YYREEE (reference sequence). CDR3 sequence reads: CASTPSPGQLHEQYF. The CDR3 DNA reads TGTGCCAGCACCCCGAGCCCCGGACAGCTCCACGAGCAGTACTTC.

The V and J genes are TRBV6-5 and TRBJ2-3; 10 nucleotides line up with TRBD2. Germline values: CDR1 MNHEY, CDR2 SVGAGI. With V trimmed by 7 bases and J by 7 bases, 11 bases remained unmatched. The CDR3 contains 15 residues. The CDR3 region is CASTLSAGGPHTQYF. The CDR3 nucleotides are TGTGCCAGCACCCTTTCAGCGGGAGGGCCTCATACGCAGTATTTT.

J is TRBJ1-1 and V is TRBV11-2, with 11 bases matching TRBD1. V trimming: 4 bases; J trimming: 3 bases; junction bases outside the gene matches: 13. CDR3 length: 18 residues. Germline lookup yields CDR1 SGHAT and CDR2 FQNNGV. Here the CDR3 reads CASSSGQGALGVYTEAFF. CDR3 nucleotide sequence: TGTGCCAGCAGCTCTGGACAGGGGGCGCTTGGAGTTTACACTGAAGCTTTCTTT.

The rearrangement links TRBV6-5 to TRBJ1-2; D may be TRBD1 (5 bases). The CDR3 is made up of 13 amino acids. V lost 10 bases and J lost 2, with 14 bases in between. Per germline, CDR1 MNHEY and CDR2 SVGAGI. For the CDR3, the DNA is TGTGCCACCACCCCGGACACCAACTATGGCTACACCTTC. It is translated as CATTPDTNYGYTF.

This clone was observed once. This chain connects TRBV5-4 to TRBJ2-7; D possibly corresponds to TRBD2 (6 bases). CDR1 is SGHNT and CDR2 is YYREEE in the germline V gene (reference sequence). This CDR3 has 14 residues. V lost 2 bases and J 7 bases, leaving 16 bases between the germline ends. The CDR3 sequence: CASSLGAGKPEQYF. The CDR3 DNA reads TGTGCCAGCAGCTTAGGTGCGGGAAAACCTGAGCAGTACTTC.

The V call is TRBV10-2, the J call TRBJ1-3, with TRBD1 as a possible D gene (5 bases). This CDR3 is built from 16 residues. Germline CDR1 and CDR2: WSHSY and SAAADI. V lost 6 bases and J 1 base, leaving 16 bases between the germline ends. The CDR3 is CASSETVGLSGNTIYF. The DNA of the CDR3 is TGCGCCAGCAGCGAGACAGTGGGTCTTTCTGGAAACACCATATATTTT.

V is TRBV7-8 and J is TRBJ1-2; D gene uncertain. Germline V gene sequence: CDR1 SGHVS, CDR2 FQNEAQ. Trimming removed 1 base at V and 2 bases at J, with 8 bases between. The CDR3 runs 14 residues. The CDR3, as DNA: TGTGCCAGCAGCTTAGAAGCAGGAAACTATGGCTACACCTTC. It is translated as CASSLEAGNYGYTF.

The V call is TRBV6-5, the J call TRBJ1-2, with D tentatively TRBD1 (6 bases). V was cut by 10 bases and J by 0 bases, with 18 bases left in between. This CDR3 comprises 15 residues. Germline V gene lookup returns CDR1 MNHEY and CDR2 SVGAGI. The CDR3 sequence is CATRGTGYTNYGYTF. In nucleotides, the CDR3 is TGTGCCACCCGAGGTACAGGGTACACTAACTATGGCTACACCTTC.

The genes are TRBV10-2 and TRBJ2-3, with D maybe TRBD2 (6 bases). The CDR3 is 13 amino acids. CDR1 and CDR2 (germline): WSHSY, SAAADI. The ends were cut back, 7 bases at V and 9 bases at J, with 17 bases in the middle. CDR3 protein: CASTPGLAGTQYF. CDR3 DNA sequence: TGCGCCAGCACTCCGGGGCTCGCGGGGACGCAGTATTTT.

V is TRBV19 and J is TRBJ1-6; unclear D gene. CDR1 and CDR2 (germline): LNHDA, SQIVND (reference sequence). This CDR3 spans 16 amino acids. Between the trimmed V and J ends, which lost 4 bases and 0 bases, there was a span of 10 bases. The CDR3 coding sequence is TGTGCCAGTAGTAGAACCTCGAGCTCCTATAATTCACCCCTCCACTTT. Residues: CASSRTSSSYNSPLHF.

The chain employs TRBV29-1 and TRBJ1-1; 9 bases are shared with TRBD1. CDR1 is SQVTM and CDR2 is ANQGSEA in the germline V gene. V shed 4 bases, J shed 4 bases, and the junction held 4 bases outside the gene matches. CDR3 length equals 13 residues. The CDR3 here is CSVVLGQGTEAFF. The CDR3 nucleotides are TGCAGCGTTGTCTTGGGACAGGGCACTGAAGCTTTCTTT.

The chain joins TRBV4-3 to TRBJ1-2; D may be TRBD1 (6 bases). Deletions cut 0 bases from V and 4 bases from J, with 12 bases between. The CDR3 extends over 15 amino acids. Germline V gene data show CDR1 as LGHNA and CDR2 as YSLEER. In nucleotides, the CDR3 is TGCGCCAGCAGCCAAGAATGGGGGGGCGCCTATGGCTACACCTTC. Translation gives CASSQEWGGAYGYTF.

The chain links TRBV10-2 to TRBJ1-5; D is undetermined. Germline values: CDR1 WSHSY, CDR2 SAAADI. The V end lost 6 bases, the J end lost 3 bases, and 15 bases lay between the germline ends. The CDR3 totals 15 residues. DNA for the CDR3: TGCGCCAGCAGCCGCCGGGAGCCCCCCAATCAGCCCCAGCATTTT. Amino acids: CASSRREPPNQPQHF.

The V gene is TRBV2, the J gene TRBJ2-6, with D maybe TRBD2 (6 bases). V was cut by 2 bases and J by 3 bases, with 20 bases left in between. CDR1 is SNHLY, CDR2 FYNNEI, per germline. This CDR3 region has 19 residues. In nucleotides, the CDR3 is TGTGCCAGCAGTGAACCCCGCAGGGCCGGAGGGGATGGGGCCAACGTCCTGACTTTC. Translated: CASSEPRRAGGDGANVLTF. Filled out from reference TRBV2 and TRBJ2-6, the complete variable domain reads EPEVTQTPSHQVTQMGQEVILRCVPISNHLYFYWYRQILGQKVEFLVSFYNNEISEKSEIFDDQFSVERPDGSNFTLKIRSTKLEDSAMYFCASSEPRRAGGDGANVLTFGAGSRLTVL.

In this sample, this clone turned up a few times. The chain links TRBV6-6 to TRBJ1-1, with TRBD1 identical over 8 bases. The CDR3 contains 14 residues. The junction had 10 bases not matched to a gene; V was cut back by 6 bases and J by 7 bases. The V gene's germline CDR1 is MNHNY and CDR2 SVGAGI (reference sequence). The CDR3 nucleotides are TGTGCCAGCAGCCTCTTGGACAGGGTGGATGAAGCTTTCTTT. Its protein is CASSLLDRVDEAFF.

Notes on this clone: One junction end does not reproduce the germline sequence, and a read error may be involved. The gene calls are TRBV27 and TRBJ1-4, with a weak D call TRBD1 (6 bases). CDR1 and CDR2 (germline): MNHEY, SMNVEV (reference sequence). This CDR3 is built from 15 residues. The CDR3 reads CASSANRAGNEKLLF. The CDR3 DNA follows: TGTGCCAGCAGCGCTAACAGGGCGGGTAATGAAAAACTGCTTTTT.

This clone has only one observation. This sequence joins TRBV27 and TRBJ2-1, with 7 bases fitting TRBD2. The germline CDR1 and CDR2 sequences are MNHEY and SMNVEV (reference sequence). The CDR3 consists of 14 residues. V lost 3 bases, J lost 6 bases, and 5 bases stayed unmatched. CDR3 DNA sequence: TGTGCCAGCAGTTTTCGGGGGACTACCAATGAGCAGTTCTTC. This sequence encodes CASSFRGTTNEQFF.